This T cell receptor beta chain derives from a study of blood T cell repertoires in COVID-19. Study-wide context: The United States, Italy and Spain were the sources of the acute and convalescent COVID-19 samples. PBMCs, B-cell-depleted T cells, or T cells provided the cDNA or gDNA that made up the material.

Authors' analysis steps: Estimated nucleated cell counts came from reference gene primer amplification. Sequencing used immunoSEQ multiplex PCR; TCRdb keeps in-frame clones, though not all of them. V and J calls and clone size come straight from that table; D and trimming were deduced from the DNA. This sample has under 300,000 clones, with 75% to 90% found just once. Followed longitudinally, the Seattle patients had been enrolled during active infection. Germline V CDR1 and CDR2: MNHEY, SMNVEV (reference sequence). J gave up 3 bases and V 5 bases, and 10 bases lay outside the gene matches. The CDR3 is made up of 16 amino acids.

The genes are TRBV27 and TRBJ2-7; 10 nucleotides agree with TRBD2. This TCR derives from a woman aged 70-85 years with COVID-19, enrolled during active disease. Material for sequencing was peripheral blood. The CDR3 coding sequence is TGTGCCAGCAGTCCCTGGACTAGCGGACCTTTCTACGAGCAGTACTTC. It translates to CASSPWTSGPFYEQYF.